The 5 T cell receptor beta chains below come from one sample, sequenced in a study of T cells in localized non-small cell lung cancer. The data were produced by immunoSEQ multiplex PCR, yet TCRdb's version contains in-frame clones alone and is incomplete. This sample yields over 70,000 clones, of which approximately 87% are seen a single time; about a fifth belongs to the top ten. Material: peripheral blood, obtained before any cancer treatment. The receptors shown here come from a male donor at least 60 years old with stage III squamous cell lung carcinoma.

The chain recombines TRBV4-3 with TRBJ2-6; D may be TRBD2 (7 bases). The length of the CDR3 is 18 residues. From germline, CDR1 is LGHNA and CDR2 YSLEER. V lost 1 base and J lost 2, with 15 bases in between. CDR3 amino acids: CASSQGGRGMAGANVLTF. The CDR3, as DNA: TGCGCCAGCAGCCAAGGGGGGAGGGGGATGGCTGGGGCCAACGTCCTGACTTTC.

V gene TRBV7-6 combines with J gene TRBJ2-5; the match to TRBD2 covers 7 bases. Germline V gene data show CDR1 as SGHVS and CDR2 as FNYEAQ. CDR3 length equals 16 residues. V was clipped by 2 bases and J by 2 bases; unmatched bases: 8. The CDR3 DNA reads as TGTGCCAGCAGCTTAACAGGCCAAGCGGGGCAAGAGACCCAGTACTTC. This translates into CASSLTGQAGQETQYF.

The V gene is TRBV27, the J gene TRBJ2-3, with a weak D call TRBD2 (6 bases). CDR1 and CDR2 from the germline V gene are MNHEY and SMNVEV (reference sequence). The V gene lost 3 bases and the J gene lost 0 bases, with 16 bases spanning the gap. This CDR3 spans 17 amino acids. The CDR3 region has the DNA TGTGCCAGCAGTTTCTTCCCGGGGGTCTTTAGCACAGATACGCAGTATTTT. Its protein product is CASSFFPGVFSTDTQYF.

The rearrangement joins TRBV5-1 to TRBJ2-3; 7 bases fit TRBD2. The CDR3 covers 15 residues. Germline V gene lookup returns CDR1 SGHRS and CDR2 YFSETQ. J lost 8 bases, V lost 4 bases, and 13 bases had no gene match. The CDR3 here is CASSPSATSLLTQYF. The CDR3, as DNA: TGCGCCAGCAGCCCAAGCGCGACTAGCCTACTTACGCAGTATTTT.

The chain uses TRBV19 and TRBJ2-6, with D perhaps matching TRBD1 (6 bases). Germline-derived CDR1 and CDR2 are LNHDA and SQIVND (reference sequence). V lost 7 bases, J lost 2 bases, and 15 bases lay in between. CDR3 length: 16 amino acids. DNA for the CDR3: TGTGCCAGTACCCCTGCATGGGGGCCTGGGGCCAACGTCCTGACTTTC. It specifies CASTPAWGPGANVLTF.